This is a list of T cell receptor beta chains from one sample in a study of blood T cell repertoires in COVID-19. Data came from immunoSEQ multiplex PCR; TCRdb stores just in-frame clones and leaves some out. The sample shows roughly 170,000 clones, 81% of them seen only once. The sample was PBMCs or T cells enriched from blood (not recorded which). All receptors derive from a woman aged 40 to 49 with acute COVID-19. Each CDR3 is given with its conserved first and last residue. Fields, in order: CDR3 length, V gene, clone size, J gene, D gene, CDR3 DNA, CDR3 protein. A D gene is named only where the DNA matches it firmly. Where a row states a size, it is once, few, many or the class of an expanded clone; other rows omit it.

>16|TRBV4-1|NA|TRBJ2-1|TRBD2
TGCGCCAGCAGCCTCCGGACTAGCGGGAGCAACAATGAGCAGTTCTTC
CASSLRTSGSNNEQFF
>18|TRBV6-1|NA|TRBJ1-5|TRBD1
TGTGCCAGCAGTGAATCTCAGGACAGGGTCAGTCGCAATCAGCCCCAGCATTTT
CASSESQDRVSRNQPQHF
>14|TRBV6-5|NA|TRBJ2-7|TRBD2
TGTGCCAGCAGACTAACTAGCGGGAGTTACGAGCAGTACTTC
CASRLTSGSYEQYF
>13|TRBV5-1|once|TRBJ1-2|NA
TGCGCCAGCAGCTTGGGGCAGAACTATGGCTACACCTTC
CASSLGQNYGYTF
>15|TRBV21-1|NA|TRBJ2-7|NA
TGTGCCAGCAGCAAAGGGACACTGACCTCCTACGAGCAGTACTTC
CASSKGTLTSYEQYF
>14|TRBV15|NA|TRBJ1-2|NA
TGTGCCACCAGCAGAAGACAGAGCCTGGGGGGCTACACCTTC
CATSRRQSLGGYTF
>18|TRBV5-1|NA|TRBJ2-1|TRBD2
TGCGCCAGCAGCCCTCAACAAGGCGGGAGGGGCTCCTACAATGAGCAGTTCTTC
CASSPQQGGRGSYNEQFF
>14|TRBV2|NA|TRBJ1-5|TRBD1
TGTGCCAGCAGTCGACAGGGTCGCAATCAGCCCCAGCATTTT
CASSRQGRNQPQHF
>15|TRBV19|NA|TRBJ2-1|TRBD2
TGTGCCAGTACCGCACGGGGAGCGGGAGGGAGGGAGCAGTTCTTC
CASTARGAGGREQFF
>15|TRBV7-3|NA|TRBJ2-3|NA
TGTGCCAGCAGCCCGGTCGGGAGCAGTACGGATACGCAGTATTTT
CASSPVGSSTDTQYF
>16|TRBV19|NA|TRBJ2-1|TRBD2
TGTGCCAGTAGTCCATTGAGCGGGAGCGGTTTGGGTGAGCAGTTCTTC
CASSPLSGSGLGEQFF
>14|TRBV5-6|few|TRBJ1-2|NA
TGTGCCAGCAGCTTGGAATCAGTGAACTATGGCTACACCTTC
CASSLESVNYGYTF
>15|TRBV3-1/TRBV3-2|once|TRBJ2-1|TRBD2
TGTGCCAGCAGCCAAAAAGCGGGGGCTTACAATGAGCAGTTCTTC
CASSQKAGAYNEQFF
>15|TRBV2|NA|TRBJ2-1|TRBD2
TGTGCCACCGTCCGACTAGCGGGAAGTGTCAATGAGCAGTTCTTC
CATVRLAGSVNEQFF